Presented here are 20 T cell receptor delta chains from one specimen sequenced in a study of gamma-delta chains in newborns, infants, children. TCRdb fed the reads into CATT to redo clone calling. Among about 3,400 delta-chain clones listed, 0.25% to 0.3% were seen once. The specimen was blood. The receptors come from a child who was a newborn, infant or young child, either healthy, febrile or measles-vaccinated (not recorded which).

With regard to this clone: A far larger clone is just one base off, so this is likely a read error. Distinct nucleotide sequences in the sample also encode this CDR3. V gene TRDV2 combines with J gene TRDJ3; D is possibly TRDD3 (5 bases). This CDR3 is built from 17 residues. Germline-derived CDR1 and CDR2 are GEAIGNYY and EKD. V was trimmed by 2 bases and J by 2 bases, leaving 12 bases between them. The CDR3 nucleotides are TGTGCCTGTGACAGGCTGGGAGACCCCTGGGACACCCGACAGATGTTTTTC. Protein sequence: CACDRLGDPWDTRQMFF.

A note on this clone: It may be a read error: a sequence one base away is much more abundant. The chain recombines TRDV2 with TRDJ3, with TRDD3 matching 11 bases. The germline gives CDR1 GEAIGNYY, CDR2 EKD. The CDR3 runs to 19 residues. The CDR3 loop is CACDTPLGDISWVTRQMFF. In DNA, the CDR3 is TGTGCCTGTGACACCCCACTGGGGGATATTTCCTGGGTCACCCGACAGATGTTTTTC.

This clone appeared a few times. For this DNA, TCRdb reports the protein of a much larger clone, which diverges at residue 12, most likely from a read error; the protein presented here is translated directly from the DNA. The rearrangement links TRDV2 to TRDJ3, with D maybe TRDD3 (6 bases). Germline V gene sequence: CDR1 GEAIGNYY, CDR2 EKD. CDR3 length equals 18 residues. CDR3 coding DNA: TGTGCCTGTGACACCGTGGGGGGAAGCTCCTGGGGCACCCGACAGATGTTTTTC. Protein sequence: CACDTVGGSSWGTRQMFF.

This clone came up a few times. The TCRdb protein comes from a much larger clone and disagrees with this DNA's translation at residue 13, likely due to a read error; the protein given here is derived from the DNA. V usage is TRDV2 and J usage is TRDJ3; TRDD3 agrees at 12 bases. The CDR3 covers 18 residues. CDR1 is GEAIGNYY and CDR2 is EKD in the germline V gene. CDR3 loop: CACDSTGGYSWDIRQMFF. The CDR3, as DNA: TGTGCCTGTGACAGTACTGGGGGATACTCCTGGGACATCCGACAGATGTTTTTC.

This clone was counted a few times. A read error likely explains this, since a far larger clone differs by one base. The sample carries other DNA sequences with the same CDR3. This sequence joins TRDV1 and TRDJ1; 10 bases fit TRDD3. Trimming cost V 5 bases and J 4 bases; bases outside gene matches: 25. Germline CDR1 is TSWWSYY and CDR2 is QGS. This CDR3 is 21 amino acids long. Here the CDR3 DNA reads TGTGCTCTTGGGACCGCGGGGGTTCGAGCATACTGGGGGATCCCTTACGATAAACTCATCTTT. The encoded protein is CALGTAGVRAYWGIPYDKLIF.

The sample holds a few counts of this clone. A far larger clone differs by one base, so this is likely a read error. Other nucleotide sequences from this sample produce the same CDR3. The chain uses TRDV2 and TRDJ3; 8 positions match TRDD3. In germline, CDR1 is GEAIGNYY, CDR2 EKD. CDR3 size: 20 residues. As DNA, the CDR3 is TGTGCCTGTGACACCGTACTGGGGGGCGATAGCTCCTGGGACACCCGGCAGATGTTTTTC. Protein: CACDTVLGGDSSWDTRQMFF.

On this clone: A far larger clone differs by one base, so this is likely a read error. The V call is TRDV2, the J call TRDJ3; 8 bases line up with TRDD3. This CDR3 has 17 amino acids. Germline CDR1 GEAIGNYY, CDR2 EKD. For the CDR3, the DNA is TGTGCCCGTGACACCTGGGGGAGCTCCTGGGACACCCGACAGATGTTTTTC. It translates to CARDTWGSSWDTRQMFF.

This clone was observed a handful of times. TCRdb assigns this DNA the protein of a much larger clone, which departs from its translation at residue 4; this likely reflects a read error, and the protein shown comes from translating the DNA. The gene calls are TRDV2 and TRDJ3, with 8 bases identical to TRDD3. Per germline, CDR1 GEAIGNYY and CDR2 EKD. This CDR3 contains 19 residues. The CDR3 is CACGTVTGGSSWDTRQMFF. DNA for the CDR3: TGTGCCTGTGGCACCGTAACTGGGGGTTCCTCCTGGGACACCCGACAGATGTTTTTC.

This clone was found a few times. The translation of this DNA and the TCRdb protein of a much larger clone differ at residue 17, probably owing to a read error; the protein shown here is translated from the DNA. CDR3 coding DNA: TGTGCTCTTGGGGCACAAACCCGTACTGGGGGACGTGGCACCGATAAACCCATCTTT. It yields the protein CALGAQTRTGGRGTDKPIF. The chain has TRDV1 and TRDJ1; 9 positions match TRDD3. There are 19 residues in the CDR3. Germline CDR1 reads TSWWSYY; CDR2 reads QGS.

A few counts support this clone. TCRdb pairs this DNA with a much larger clone's protein that differs at residue 5, likely a read error; the protein shown was translated from the DNA. The genes are TRDV2 and TRDJ3, with 11 bases that match TRDD3. The CDR3 totals 17 residues. CDR1 GEAIGNYY and CDR2 EKD come from the germline V gene. V dropped 3 bases and J dropped 2; count of bases not matched to a gene: 2. The CDR3 DNA follows: TGTGCCTGTGACTGCTGGGGGATACCCTGGGACACCCGACAGATGTTTTTC. This gives the protein CACDCWGIPWDTRQMFF.

Remarks on this clone: The junction and the germline gene differ at one end; a read error may be behind it. V usage is TRAV29/DV5 and J usage is TRDJ2; 10 positions match TRDD3. The CDR3 is 16 residues long. CDR1 is NSMFDY and CDR2 is ISSIKDK in the germline V gene. The CDR3 reads CAAREVGLGDTAELFF. CDR3 DNA sequence: TGTGCAGCAAGAGAGGTCGGGTTGGGGGATACAGCAGAACTCTTCTTT.

Comments on this clone: One base separates it from a far larger clone, so it is likely a read error. This sequence joins TRAV29/DV5 and TRDJ3; weak D call: TRDD3 (6 bases). This CDR3 has 22 amino acids. Germline CDR1 and CDR2: NSMFDY and ISSIKDK. In DNA, the CDR3 is TGTGCAGCAAGCGCCTCGGGTACGTGGACTGGGAAAAGGCCCTGGGACGCCCGACAGATGTTTTTC. Encoded protein: CAASASGTWTGKRPWDARQMFF.

For this clone: The translation of this DNA and the TCRdb protein of a much larger clone differ at residue 9, probably owing to a read error; the protein shown here is translated from the DNA. The J gene is TRDJ2, the V gene TRDV2, with TRDD3 identical over 10 bases. Trimming removed 1 base from V and 4 bases from J; junction bases left unmatched: 2. The germline V gene encodes CDR1 GEAIGNYY and CDR2 EKD. The CDR3 contains 15 residues. This chain's CDR3 is CACDTGGYSTAQLFF. The CDR3 bases are TGTGCCTGTGACACTGGGGGATACTCGACAGCACAACTCTTCTTT.

Of note for this clone: A read error is likely here: a far larger clone is one base away. The chain couples TRDV2 to TRDJ3; possible D gene TRDD3, 6 bases. CDR1 and CDR2 from the germline V gene are GEAIGNYY and EKD. The CDR3 has 19 amino acids. The CDR3 here is CACDGIVGGQSRDARQMFF. The CDR3, as DNA: TGTGCCTGTGACGGCATCGTGGGGGGCCAGTCCCGGGACGCCCGACAGATGTTTTTC.

This clone has more than one count but fewer than ten. Its ends do not fully match the called genes, so a read error is possible. Other DNA sequences of this sample code for an identical CDR3. This chain connects TRDV2 to TRDJ2, with TRDD3 identical over 8 bases. CDR1 and CDR2 (germline): GEAIGNYY, EKD. This CDR3 is 18 amino acids long. The CDR3 nucleotides read TGTGCCCGTGACACCGTACTGGGGGGCCTAGCCTTGACAGCACAACTCTTCTTT. This translates into CARDTVLGGLALTAQLFF.

This clone came up a few times. TCRdb assigns this DNA the protein of a much larger clone, which departs from its translation at residue 10; this likely reflects a read error, and the protein shown comes from translating the DNA. The rearrangement links TRDV2 to TRDJ3; 10 bases fit TRDD3. The CDR3 extends over 21 amino acids. V lost 0 bases, J lost 0 bases, and 10 bases stayed unmatched. The germline gives CDR1 GEAIGNYY, CDR2 EKD. Here the CDR3 reads CACDTVLGDAPSSWDTRQMFF. The CDR3 DNA reads as TGTGCCTGTGACACCGTACTGGGGGATGCCCCTAGCTCCTGGGACACCCGACAGATGTTTTTC.

This clone has only a few counts. A far larger clone is one nucleotide away, so this likely arose from a read error. Additional DNA sequences in this sample encode the identical CDR3. This rearrangement joins TRDV2 to TRDJ3; 8 bases fit TRDD3. Germline V gives CDR1 GEAIGNYY, CDR2 EKD. This CDR3 contains 21 residues. The CDR3 spells CACASLLGARTSSWDTRQMFF. The CDR3 coding sequence is TGTGCTTGTGCATCCCTACTGGGGGCCCGAACCAGCTCCTGGGACACCCGACAGATGTTTTTC.

This clone was recorded a few times. The protein in TCRdb stems from a much larger clone and differs at residue 16 from this DNA's translation, likely a read error; here the protein is translated from the DNA. The rearrangement links TRAV29/DV5 to TRDJ2; 9 bases align to TRDD3. Germline V gives CDR1 NSMFDY, CDR2 ISSIKDK. The CDR3 contains 18 residues. The CDR3 loop reads CAASVSGGYRPRKAQPFF. CDR3 bases: TGTGCAGCAAGCGTCTCGGGGGGATACAGACCTCGGAAAGCACAACCCTTCTTT. Supplemented by reference TRAV29/DV5 and TRDJ2, the full variable domain reads DQQVKQNSPSLSVQEGRISILNCDYTNSMFDYFLWYKKYPAEGPTFLISISSIKDKNEDGRFTVFLNKSAKHLSLHIVPSQPGDSAVYFCAASVSGGYRPRKAQPFFGKGTQLIVEP.

This clone turned up a few times. The amino acid sequence in TCRdb belongs to a much larger clone and departs from this DNA's translation at residue 15, likely a sequencing read error; the sequence shown is translated from the DNA. This sequence joins TRDV2 and TRDJ2; 12 nucleotides agree with TRDD3. This CDR3 region has 18 residues. The germline V gene has CDR1 GEAIGNYY and CDR2 EKD. The CDR3 here is CACDTGLGTGGYLAPLFF. The DNA of the CDR3 is TGTGCCTGTGACACCGGGTTGGGGACTGGGGGATACCTAGCACCACTCTTCTTT.

This clone has a handful of counts. The protein held in TCRdb is that of a much larger clone and does not match this DNA's translation at residue 15, likely because of a read error; the protein shown is translated from the DNA. The rearrangement uses TRDV2 and TRDJ3, with 11 bases that match TRDD3. Germline-derived CDR1 and CDR2 are GEAIGNYY and EKD. The CDR3 contains 21 residues. The CDR3 is CACDTVNGGYGTSWGTRQMFF. The CDR3 bases are TGTGCCTGTGACACCGTGAATGGGGGATACGGAACGTCCTGGGGCACCCGACAGATGTTTTTC.